This paragraph reports one T cell receptor beta chain. This sample's time point: sample taken at primary tumor resection. Whole RNA obtained from tumor, nontumor lung or frozen PBMC underwent sequencing without sorting. Via MiXCR, TCRdb re-called the 5' RACE reads, giving one row per CDR3 protein. The sample has about 92,000 distinct CDR3 sequences, approximately 12% seen once; the top ten hold roughly two fifths. These data originate in a study of spatial heterogeneity in lung cancer. The sequence came from a male donor with early-stage non-small cell lung cancer. Sequenced material: PBMCs, taken at surgery.

The CDR3 region is CASTSAGQHSGANVLTF. The CDR3 DNA follows: TGTGCCAGCACGTCTGCGGGACAGCACTCTGGGGCCAACGTCCTGACTTTC. The V gene is TRBV6-5, the J gene TRBJ2-6; perhaps TRBD1 as D (7 bases). The germline CDR1 and CDR2 sequences are MNHEY and SVGAGI. Deletions cut 7 bases from V and 0 bases from J, with 16 bases between. This CDR3 is built from 17 residues.